This T cell receptor (beta chain) came from a study of T cell responses to AZD1222 COVID-19 vaccine. Study-level results: Seropositivity was recorded at baseline in only a handful of AZD1222 recipients. The span of vaccine-associated CD4 TCRs extended across spike, with dominance at 160-218 and 743-854.

Worth noting for this clone: Its antigen is not known.

Clones were read by immunoSEQ multiplex PCR, and TCRdb kept only the in-frame ones, dropping some. The table includes 130,000 to 150,000 clones, around 84% detected once. Unmatched junction bases numbered 9, after V lost 5 bases and J lost 10 bases. CDR3 length: 15 amino acids. CDR1 is SGHTA and CDR2 is FQGNSA in the germline V gene. J is TRBJ1-6 and V is TRBV7-2; 9 bases match TRBD1. The clonotype originates from an adult who received the AZD1222 COVID-19 vaccine. The sequences come from peripheral blood, collected 28 days after the second AZD1222 dose. CDR3 bases: TGTGCCAGCAGCCCAGGGGGGACAGGGACCTCACCCCTCCACTTT. Translated, it gives CASSPGGTGTSPLHF.